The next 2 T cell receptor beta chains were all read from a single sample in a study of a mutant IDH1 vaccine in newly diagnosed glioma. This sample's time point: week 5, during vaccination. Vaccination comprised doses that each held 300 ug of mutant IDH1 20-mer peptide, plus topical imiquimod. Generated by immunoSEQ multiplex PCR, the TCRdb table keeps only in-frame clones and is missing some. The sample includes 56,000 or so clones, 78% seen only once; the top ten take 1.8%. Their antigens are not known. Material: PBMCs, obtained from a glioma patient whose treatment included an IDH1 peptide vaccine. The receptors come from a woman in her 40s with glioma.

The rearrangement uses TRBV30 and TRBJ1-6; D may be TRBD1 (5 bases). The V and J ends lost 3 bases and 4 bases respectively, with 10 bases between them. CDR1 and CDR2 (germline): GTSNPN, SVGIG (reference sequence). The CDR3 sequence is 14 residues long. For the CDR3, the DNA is TGTGCCTGGAGCCCGGGACCATATAATTCACCCCTCCACTTT. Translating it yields CAWSPGPYNSPLHF.

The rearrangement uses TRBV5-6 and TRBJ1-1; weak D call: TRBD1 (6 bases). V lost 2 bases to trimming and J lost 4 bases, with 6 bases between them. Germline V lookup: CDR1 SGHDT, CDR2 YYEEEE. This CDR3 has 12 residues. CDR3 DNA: TGTGCCAGCAGCTTACAGGGCACTGAAGCTTTCTTT. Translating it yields CASSLQGTEAFF. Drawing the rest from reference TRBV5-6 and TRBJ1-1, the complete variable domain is DAGVTQSPTHLIKTRGQQVTLRCSPKSGHDTVSWYQQALGQGPQFIFQYYEEEERQRGNFPDRFSGHQFPNYSSELNVNALLLGDSALYLCASSLQGTEAFFGQGTRLTVV.